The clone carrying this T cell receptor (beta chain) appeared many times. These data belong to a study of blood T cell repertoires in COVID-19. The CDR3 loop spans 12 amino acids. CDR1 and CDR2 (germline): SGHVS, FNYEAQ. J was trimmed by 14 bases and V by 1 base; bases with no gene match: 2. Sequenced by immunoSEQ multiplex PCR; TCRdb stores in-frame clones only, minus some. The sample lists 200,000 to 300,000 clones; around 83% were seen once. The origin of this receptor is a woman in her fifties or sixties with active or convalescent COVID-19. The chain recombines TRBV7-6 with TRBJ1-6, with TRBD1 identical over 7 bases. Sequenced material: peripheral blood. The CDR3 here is CASSLGDRALHF. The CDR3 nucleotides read TGTGCCAGCAGCTTAGGGGACAGAGCCCTCCACTTT.